What follows are 20 T cell receptor beta chains derived from one specimen sequenced in a study of cytomegalovirus exposure and HLA in healthy donors. Primers for the PCR totalled 60 Vbeta and 13 Jbeta. Some clones are missing from TCRdb's copy, which holds only in-frame ones; the method was immunoSEQ multiplex PCR. Here the sample spans 150,000 to 200,000 clones, about 80% being singletons. Sequencing used PBMCs. These receptors were obtained from a woman aged 40 to 50 in good health and CMV-seronegative.

The rearrangement links TRBV28 to TRBJ2-7; possible D gene TRBD2, 5 bases. The germline V gene encodes CDR1 MDHEN and CDR2 SYDVKM. The CDR3 sequence is 12 residues long. V was shortened by 4 bases and J by 6 bases, with 10 bases between the two germline ends. Here the CDR3 DNA reads TGTGCCAGCAGTTGGACTTCAGGCGAGCAGTACTTC. Its translation: CASSWTSGEQYF.

The V call is TRBV6-1, the J call TRBJ2-3, with 10 bases lining up with TRBD2. The germline gives CDR1 MNHNS, CDR2 SASEGT. The CDR3 is made up of 16 amino acids. With V trimmed by 4 bases and J by 2 bases, 6 bases remained unmatched. CDR3 sequence reads: CASSVGLAAYTDTQYF. The CDR3 DNA reads as TGTGCCAGCAGTGTTGGACTAGCGGCTTACACAGATACGCAGTATTTT.

V and J are TRBV5-4 and TRBJ2-1; D is unclear. The V gene lost 2 bases and the J gene lost 5 bases, with 11 bases spanning the gap. The CDR3 sequence is 14 residues long. The V gene's germline CDR1 is SGHNT and CDR2 YYREEE (reference sequence). The CDR3 sequence: CASSLYGQDNEQFF. The CDR3 nucleotides are TGTGCCAGCAGCTTATACGGCCAGGACAATGAGCAGTTCTTC.

The CDR3 sequence: CASSLMGRQAEAFF. The CDR3 nucleotides read TGCGCCAGCAGCTTGATGGGGCGACAGGCTGAAGCTTTCTTT. This sequence joins TRBV5-1 and TRBJ1-1; D may be TRBD1 (6 bases). This CDR3 is 14 amino acids long. Germline-derived CDR1 and CDR2 are SGHRS and YFSETQ. The V and J ends lost 1 base and 6 bases respectively, with 13 bases between them. The full variable domain, with the rest looked up from reference TRBV5-1 and TRBJ1-1, is KAGVTQTPRYLIKTRGQQVTLSCSPISGHRSVSWYQQTPGQGLQFLFEYFSETQRNKGNFPGRFSGRQFSNSRSEMNVSTLELGDSALYLCASSLMGRQAEAFFGQGTRLTVV.

The gene calls are TRBV19 and TRBJ2-5; TRBD1 aligns across 9 bases. Looked up from germline, CDR1 is LNHDA and CDR2 is SQIVND (reference sequence). V lost 1 base, J lost 3 bases, and 0 bases stayed unmatched. CDR3 length: 14 residues. The CDR3 sequence: CASSIGTGEETQYF. In DNA, the CDR3 is TGTGCCAGTAGTATAGGGACAGGGGAAGAGACCCAGTACTTC.

The J gene is TRBJ1-1, the V gene TRBV7-2; D unresolved. The germline CDR1 and CDR2 sequences are SGHTA and FQGNSA. Trimming took 5 bases from V and 1 from J, leaving 11 bases between them. This CDR3 region has 14 residues. The chain's CDR3 is CASSRMAQNTEAFF. CDR3 in DNA: TGTGCCAGCAGCCGCATGGCCCAGAACACTGAAGCTTTCTTT.

V usage is TRBV15 and J usage is TRBJ1-5; TRBD1 agrees at 8 bases. This CDR3 region has 17 residues. With 1 base clipped from V and 2 bases from J, the junction kept 7 bases outside the gene matches. Per the germline V gene, CDR1 is LNHNV and CDR2 is YYDKDF (reference sequence). The CDR3 sequence: CATSRARQGFGNQPQHF. DNA of the CDR3: TGTGCCACCAGCAGAGCTCGACAGGGGTTTGGCAATCAGCCCCAGCATTTT. The variable domain in full, completed from reference TRBV15 and TRBJ1-5, reads DAMVIQNPRYQVTQFGKPVTLSCSQTLNHNVMYWYQQKSSQAPKLLFHYYDKDFNNEADTPDNFQSRRPNTSFCFLDIRSPGLGDTAMYLCATSRARQGFGNQPQHFGDGTRLSIL.

This clone was recorded only once. This chain links TRBV18 with TRBJ2-5; D uncertain. Per the germline V gene, CDR1 is KGHSH and CDR2 is LQKENI. The CDR3 totals 12 residues. Trimming cost V 5 bases and J 2 bases, with 6 bases left between them. DNA of the CDR3: TGTGCCAGCTCAGGCAGGCAAGAGACCCAGTACTTC. This codes for CASSGRQETQYF.

This rearrangement joins TRBV6-1 to TRBJ2-2; D is undetermined. Trimming took off 7 bases at V and 2 bases at J, with 14 bases between the two ends. The CDR3 loop spans 15 amino acids. From germline, CDR1 is MNHNS and CDR2 SASEGT. The CDR3 here is CASTSPTTNTGELFF. The CDR3 DNA sequence: TGTGCCAGCACTTCACCTACTACAAACACCGGGGAGCTGTTTTTT.

The CDR3 nucleotides read TGCGCCAGCAGCCAAGTGGGTGGGAGCATCTACGAGCAGTACTTC. Its protein is CASSQVGGSIYEQYF. The V call is TRBV4-3, the J call TRBJ2-7; the D gene is possibly TRBD2 (5 bases). The CDR3 sequence is 15 residues long. The germline gives CDR1 LGHNA, CDR2 YSLEER. V dropped 1 base and J dropped 3 bases, with 13 bases sitting between them.

This clone was detected only a few times. One junction end does not reproduce the germline sequence, and a read error may be involved. V and J are TRBV7-7 and TRBJ1-1; maybe TRBD1 (5 bases). CDR1 and CDR2 from the germline V gene are SSHAT and FNYEAQ (reference sequence). CDR3 length equals 13 residues. The CDR3 protein is CASSLGQNTEAFF. Written as DNA, the CDR3 is TGTGCTAGCAGCTTGGGGCAGAACACTGAAGCTTTCTTT.

The table lists this clone with a few counts. CDR3: CASSLVVPLIEGLPSGELFF. The DNA of the CDR3 is TGTGCCAGCAGTCTAGTGGTGCCACTGATTGAGGGATTGCCGTCTGGGGAGCTGTTTTTT. This chain connects TRBV6-4 to TRBJ2-2; D might be TRBD2 (5 bases). Germline CDR1 MRHNA, CDR2 SNTAGT. The CDR3 runs 20 residues. Trimming took off 5 bases at V and 8 bases at J, with 33 bases between the two ends.

The rearrangement links TRBV27 to TRBJ1-1; 7 bases are shared with TRBD1. Per germline, CDR1 MNHEY and CDR2 SMNVEV (reference sequence). V was pared by 6 bases and J by 5 bases, with 12 bases of the junction left unmatched. The CDR3 contains 15 residues. The DNA for the CDR3 is TGTGCCAGCAGGGGGATGGGCAGGGGGAGAACTGAAGCTTTCTTT. It is translated as CASRGMGRGRTEAFF.

This clone is a singleton in its sample. V usage is TRBV13 and J usage is TRBJ2-7; 10 positions match TRBD1. Losses at the gene ends were 4 bases for V and 3 bases for J; bases not matched to a gene: 3. The CDR3 totals 14 residues. The V gene's germline CDR1 is PRHDT and CDR2 FYEKMQ (reference sequence). CDR3 coding DNA: TGTGCCAGCAGCTCGGGACAGGGGCTCTACGAGCAGTACTTC. Translating gives CASSSGQGLYEQYF.

The rearrangement uses TRBV7-9 and TRBJ1-5, with D perhaps matching TRBD1 (5 bases). The CDR3 consists of 15 residues. Germline CDR1 SEHNR, CDR2 FQNEAQ (reference sequence). The germline V and J ends were trimmed by 3 bases and 3 bases, with 12 bases remaining between them. In DNA, the CDR3 is TGTGCCAGCAGCTTTGGCGCGGGGCCCAATCAGCCCCAGCATTTT. It specifies CASSFGAGPNQPQHF. Drawing the rest from reference TRBV7-9 and TRBJ1-5, the complete variable domain is DTGVSQNPRHKITKRGQNVTFRCDPISEHNRLYWYRQTLGQGPEFLTYFQNEAQLEKSRLLSDRFSAERPKGSFSTLEIQRTEQGDSAMYLCASSFGAGPNQPQHFGDGTRLSIL.

The chain recombines TRBV5-5 with TRBJ2-7, with 9 bases fitting TRBD1. This CDR3 is 15 amino acids long. The trim removed 3 bases at V and 2 bases at J, leaving 6 bases unmatched. Germline loops: CDR1 SGHKS, CDR2 YYEKEE (reference sequence). The CDR3 protein is CASSSAGQGTYEQYV. The CDR3, as DNA: TGTGCCAGCAGCTCCGCCGGACAGGGGACCTACGAGCAGTACGTC.

J is TRBJ2-2 and V is TRBV30, with 7 bases matching TRBD2. CDR1 GTSNPN and CDR2 SVGIG come from the germline V gene (reference sequence). The CDR3 totals 14 residues. Trimming took 3 bases from V and 7 from J; bases not matched to a gene: 8. CDR3 nucleotides: TGTGCCTGGAGAAGGGCGGGGGTCCTCGGGGAGCTGTTTTTT. It specifies CAWRRAGVLGELFF.

The rearrangement links TRBV5-1 to TRBJ1-2, with 7 bases aligning to TRBD1. V dropped 3 bases and J dropped 0; count of bases not matched to a gene: 8. Germline V CDR1 and CDR2: SGHRS, YFSETQ. The CDR3 length is 16 residues. CDR3 region: CASSYGTDQSNYGYTF. The CDR3 DNA reads TGCGCCAGCAGCTACGGGACAGATCAATCTAACTATGGCTACACCTTC. Full variable domain (remainder filled in from reference TRBV5-1 and TRBJ1-2): KAGVTQTPRYLIKTRGQQVTLSCSPISGHRSVSWYQQTPGQGLQFLFEYFSETQRNKGNFPGRFSGRQFSNSRSEMNVSTLELGDSALYLCASSYGTDQSNYGYTFGSGTRLTVV.

The rearrangement joins TRBV28 to TRBJ2-5; a weak D match, TRBD2 (6 bases). V lost 5 bases and J lost 7, with 8 bases in between. The V gene's germline CDR1 is MDHEN and CDR2 SYDVKM. This CDR3 is 11 amino acids long. The CDR3 nucleotides read TGTGCCAGCAGTCGGGGAGGGACCCAGTACTTC. Translated, it gives CASSRGGTQYF.

This chain joins TRBV7-9 and TRBJ1-3; TRBD1 aligns across 7 bases. Germline V gives CDR1 SEHNR, CDR2 FQNEAQ (reference sequence). V dropped 5 bases and J dropped 4; count of bases not matched to a gene: 14. The CDR3 has 17 amino acids. CDR3: CASSPYRQGSAGNTIYF. In nucleotides, the CDR3 is TGTGCCAGCAGCCCCTATCGACAGGGTAGTGCCGGAAACACCATATATTTT.